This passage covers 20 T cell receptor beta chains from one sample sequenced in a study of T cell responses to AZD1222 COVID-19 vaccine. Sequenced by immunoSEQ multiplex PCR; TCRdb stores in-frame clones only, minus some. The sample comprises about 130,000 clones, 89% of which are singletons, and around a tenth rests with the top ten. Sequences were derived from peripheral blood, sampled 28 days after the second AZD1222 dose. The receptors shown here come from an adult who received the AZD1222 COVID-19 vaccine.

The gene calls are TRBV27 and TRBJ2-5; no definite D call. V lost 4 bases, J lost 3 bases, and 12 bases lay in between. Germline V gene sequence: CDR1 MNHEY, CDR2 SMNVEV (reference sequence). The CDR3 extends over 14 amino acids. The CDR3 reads CASSSPYTKETQYF. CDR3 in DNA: TGTGCCAGCAGTTCTCCCTACACGAAAGAGACCCAGTACTTC.

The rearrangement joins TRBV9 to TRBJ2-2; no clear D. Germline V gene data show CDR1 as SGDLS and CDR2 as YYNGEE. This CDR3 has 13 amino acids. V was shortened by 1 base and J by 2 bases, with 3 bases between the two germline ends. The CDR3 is CASSVYNTGELFF. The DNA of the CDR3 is TGTGCCAGCAGCGTATATAACACCGGGGAGCTGTTTTTT.

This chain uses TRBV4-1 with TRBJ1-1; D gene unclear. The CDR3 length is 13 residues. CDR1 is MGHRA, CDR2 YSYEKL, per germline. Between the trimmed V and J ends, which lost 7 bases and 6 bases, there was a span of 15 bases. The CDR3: CASTPQSGSEAFF. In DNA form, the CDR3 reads TGCGCCAGCACCCCCCAGTCGGGTTCTGAAGCTTTCTTT.

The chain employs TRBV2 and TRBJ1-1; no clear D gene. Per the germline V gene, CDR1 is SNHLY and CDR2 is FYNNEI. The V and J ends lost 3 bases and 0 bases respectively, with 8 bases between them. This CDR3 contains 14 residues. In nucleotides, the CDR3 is TGTGCCAGCAGTGAGCTAGGTATGAACACTGAAGCTTTCTTT. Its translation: CASSELGMNTEAFF.

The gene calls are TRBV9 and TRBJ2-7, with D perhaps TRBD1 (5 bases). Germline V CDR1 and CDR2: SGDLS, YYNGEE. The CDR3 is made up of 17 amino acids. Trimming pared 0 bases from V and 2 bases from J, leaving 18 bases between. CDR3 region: CASSVDDRPLPPYEQYF. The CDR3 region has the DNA TGTGCCAGCAGCGTAGACGACAGACCTCTACCACCCTACGAGCAGTACTTC.

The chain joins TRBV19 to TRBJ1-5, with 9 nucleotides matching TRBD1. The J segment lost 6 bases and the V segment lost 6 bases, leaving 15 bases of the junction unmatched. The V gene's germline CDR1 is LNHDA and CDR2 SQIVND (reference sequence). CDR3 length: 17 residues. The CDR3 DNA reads TGTGCCAGTAGAGGGGTTCCGGGACAGGGTTCGGGTCAGCCCCAGCATTTT. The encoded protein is CASRGVPGQGSGQPQHF.

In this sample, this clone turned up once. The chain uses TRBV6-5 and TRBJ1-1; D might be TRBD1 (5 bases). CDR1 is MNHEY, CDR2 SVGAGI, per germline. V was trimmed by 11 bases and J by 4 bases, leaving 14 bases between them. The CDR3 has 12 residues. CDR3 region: CAFGGSFTEAFF. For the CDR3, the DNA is TGTGCCTTCGGGGGGAGCTTCACTGAAGCTTTCTTT.

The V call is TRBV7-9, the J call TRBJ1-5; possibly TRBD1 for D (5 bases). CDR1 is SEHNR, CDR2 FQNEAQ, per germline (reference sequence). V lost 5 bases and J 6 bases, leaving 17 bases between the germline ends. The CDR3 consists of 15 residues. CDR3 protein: CASSRTGGEGQPQHF. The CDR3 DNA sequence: TGTGCCAGCAGCCGAACTGGAGGGGAAGGTCAGCCCCAGCATTTT. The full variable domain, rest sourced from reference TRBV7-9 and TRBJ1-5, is DTGVSQNPRHKITKRGQNVTFRCDPISEHNRLYWYRQTLGQGPEFLTYFQNEAQLEKSRLLSDRFSAERPKGSFSTLEIQRTEQGDSAMYLCASSRTGGEGQPQHFGDGTRLSIL.

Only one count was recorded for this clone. This CDR3 reads CASSFTGTGGFF. CDR3 nucleotides: TGCGCCAGCAGCTTTACCGGGACAGGGGGTTTCTTC. The chain has TRBV5-1 and TRBJ2-1, with 11 nucleotides matching TRBD1. CDR3 length: 12 residues. The V gene end was trimmed by 2 bases and the J gene end by 16 bases; junction bases not matched to a gene: 5. Germline loops: CDR1 SGHRS, CDR2 YFSETQ.

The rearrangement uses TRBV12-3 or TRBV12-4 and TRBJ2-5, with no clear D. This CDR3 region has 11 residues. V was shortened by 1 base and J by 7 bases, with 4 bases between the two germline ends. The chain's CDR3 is CASSLDWTQYF. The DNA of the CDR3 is TGTGCCAGCAGTTTAGACTGGACCCAGTACTTC.

CDR3 in amino acids: CATQGQGANQPQHF. CDR3 coding DNA: TGTGCCACCCAAGGGCAGGGGGCCAATCAGCCCCAGCATTTT. The chain recombines TRBV10-3 with TRBJ1-5; TRBD1 matches 8 bases. This CDR3 is 14 amino acids long. V dropped 10 bases and J dropped 3; count of bases not matched to a gene: 8. Germline V gene data show CDR1 as ENHRY and CDR2 as SYGVKD.

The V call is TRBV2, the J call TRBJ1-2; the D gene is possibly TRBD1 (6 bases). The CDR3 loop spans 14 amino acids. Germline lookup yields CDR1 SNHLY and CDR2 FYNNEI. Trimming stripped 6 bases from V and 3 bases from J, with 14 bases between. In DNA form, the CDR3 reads TGTGCCAGCAGCCCGCAGGACAGTCACTATGGCTACACCTTC. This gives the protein CASSPQDSHYGYTF.

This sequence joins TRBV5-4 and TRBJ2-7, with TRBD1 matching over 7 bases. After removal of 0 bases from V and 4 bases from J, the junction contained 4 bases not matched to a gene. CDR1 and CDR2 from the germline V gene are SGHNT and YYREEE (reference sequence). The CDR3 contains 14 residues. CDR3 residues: CASSLGGGGYEQYF. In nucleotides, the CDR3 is TGTGCCAGCAGCTTGGGAGGGGGCGGATACGAGCAGTACTTC.

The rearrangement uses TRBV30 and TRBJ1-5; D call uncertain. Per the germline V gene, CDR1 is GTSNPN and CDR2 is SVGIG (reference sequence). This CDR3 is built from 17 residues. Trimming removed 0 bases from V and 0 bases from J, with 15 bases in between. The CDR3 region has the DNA TGTGCCTGGAGTGTAGGTACAGACCTTTATAGCAATCAGCCCCAGCATTTT. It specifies CAWSVGTDLYSNQPQHF.

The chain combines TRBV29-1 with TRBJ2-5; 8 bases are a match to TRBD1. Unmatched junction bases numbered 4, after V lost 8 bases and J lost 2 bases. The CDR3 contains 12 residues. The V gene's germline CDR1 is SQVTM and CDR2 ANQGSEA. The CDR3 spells CSTGQGQETQYF. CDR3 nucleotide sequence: TGCAGCACCGGACAGGGACAAGAGACCCAGTACTTC.

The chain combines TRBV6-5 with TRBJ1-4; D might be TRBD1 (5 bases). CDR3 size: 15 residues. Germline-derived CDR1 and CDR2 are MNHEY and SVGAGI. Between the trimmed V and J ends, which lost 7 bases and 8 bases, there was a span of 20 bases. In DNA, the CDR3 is TGTGCCAGCAAACCTTACGATGGGGGTAAAGAAAAACTGTTTTTT. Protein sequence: CASKPYDGGKEKLFF.

The CDR3 DNA follows: TGTGCCAGCACTCAACTGAGGACGGAGGCTGAAAAACTGTTTTTT. This encodes CASTQLRTEAEKLFF. The chain links TRBV2 to TRBJ1-4; D is uncertain. Germline CDR1 SNHLY, CDR2 FYNNEI. This CDR3 contains 15 residues. Trimming took off 7 bases at V and 7 bases at J, with 19 bases between the two ends.

CDR3 protein: CASSLRRQGRNQPQHF. In DNA, the CDR3 is TGTGCCAGCAGTTTAAGGCGACAGGGTCGGAATCAGCCCCAGCATTTT. The rearrangement joins TRBV27 to TRBJ1-5, with 7 bases identical to TRBD1. This CDR3 has 16 amino acids. After removal of 2 bases from V and 4 bases from J, the junction contained 8 bases not matched to a gene. CDR1 MNHEY and CDR2 SMNVEV come from the germline V gene (reference sequence).

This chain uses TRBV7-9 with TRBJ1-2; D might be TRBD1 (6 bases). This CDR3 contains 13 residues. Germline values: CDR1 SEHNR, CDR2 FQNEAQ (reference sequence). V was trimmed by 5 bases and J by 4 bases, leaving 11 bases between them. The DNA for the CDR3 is TGTGCCAGCAGCCCAGGACAGAGCTATGGCTACACCTTC. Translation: CASSPGQSYGYTF.

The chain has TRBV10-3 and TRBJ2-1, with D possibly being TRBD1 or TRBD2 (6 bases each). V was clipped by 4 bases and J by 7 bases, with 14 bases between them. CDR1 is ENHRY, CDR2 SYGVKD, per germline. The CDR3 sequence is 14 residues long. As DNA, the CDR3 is TGTGCCATCAGTGGTAGGGGGGCAGGTAATGAGCAGTTCTTC. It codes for CAISGRGAGNEQFF.